These T cell receptor beta chains were read from a single sample in a study of blood T cell repertoires in COVID-19. The data were produced by immunoSEQ multiplex PCR, yet TCRdb's version contains in-frame clones alone and is incomplete. The sample records about 330,000 clones, 85% to 90% being singletons. Sequencing was carried out using PBMCs or T cells enriched from blood (not recorded which). Every receptor here comes from a woman younger than 30 who had recovered from COVID-19. The CDR3 runs from the conserved cysteine through the conserved F or W. D genes are given only for firm matches.

>TRBD1|TRBV23-1
CASSQQGAPNEKLFF
>TRBD2|TRBV4-1
CASSQDPGLAGAQETQYF
>TRBD2|TRBV2
CASSYLAGRTDTQYF
>NA|TRBV2
CASFYSSSGANVLTF
>TRBD2|TRBV3-1/TRBV3-2
CASSQRLAGGGSSYNEQFF
>TRBD2|TRBV7-9
CASSEGLAGESPYEQYF
>TRBD1|TRBV19
CASSMDPATGGNEKLFF
>TRBD2|TRBV3-1/TRBV3-2
CASSQGGGIDTQYF
>TRBD1|TRBV6-5
CASSHGTVNYGYTF
>TRBD1|TRBV28
CASSGQGAQNTEAFF
>NA|TRBV6-2/TRBV6-3
CASSQDGTPNIQYF
>NA|TRBV19
CASSIDSSRVFYEQYF
>TRBD1|TRBV5-1
CASSLGRGAEKLFF
>NA|TRBV4-1
CASSQSTGSVREQFF
>TRBD1|TRBV5-1
CASSNLPGQGYGYTF
>NA|TRBV19
CASSIARPGNTQETQYF
>NA|TRBV27
CASRAGFLQPQHF
>TRBD2|TRBV7-9
CASSERGTSGRFGTGELFF
>NA|TRBV4-1
CASSQDSAPGSSYNEQFF
>TRBD2|TRBV7-2
CASSYQLAGGPYEQYF
>TRBD1|TRBV19
CARQSRDRGDEQYF
>NA|TRBV7-3
CASSNYRNSYEQYF
>NA|TRBV5-6
CASGRSGNTIYF
>NA|TRBV21-1
CASSVRTGCTYNEQFF
>NA|TRBV18
CASSPQGTTEAFF
>TRBD2|TRBV20-1
CSASGTGTKQETQYF
>NA|TRBV21-1
CASRGQGVSQHF
>NA|TRBV29-1
CSVGPETQYF
>TRBD1|TRBV15
CATSRIPRGLNEKLFF
>TRBD2|TRBV4-1
CASSHIRTRGNEQFF
>TRBD2|TRBV10-1
CASSPTSGSTDTQYF
>NA|TRBV28
CASSLRGLGYTF
>NA|TRBV7-9
CASSLGVAGINQPQHF
>TRBD2|TRBV29-1
CSVVGTSFYNEQFF
>NA|TRBV28
CASFTVNTEAFF
>NA|TRBV19
CASSNRWGEQYF
>TRBD1|TRBV5-5
CASSWDRGPGYTF
>NA|TRBV11-2
CASSGGAGGITLNTGELFF
>NA|TRBV12-5
CASGSARGTEAFF
>TRBD2|TRBV7-6
CASSLALLGGYQETQYF
>TRBD1|TRBV6-5
CASSRTGESQETQYF
>TRBD1|TRBV18
CASSPWDRGLGGGNQPQHF
>NA|TRBV7-2
CASSSGGGSYEQYF
>TRBD2|TRBV28
CASSSASGQETQYF
>NA|TRBV9
CASSVAAGLGTEAFF